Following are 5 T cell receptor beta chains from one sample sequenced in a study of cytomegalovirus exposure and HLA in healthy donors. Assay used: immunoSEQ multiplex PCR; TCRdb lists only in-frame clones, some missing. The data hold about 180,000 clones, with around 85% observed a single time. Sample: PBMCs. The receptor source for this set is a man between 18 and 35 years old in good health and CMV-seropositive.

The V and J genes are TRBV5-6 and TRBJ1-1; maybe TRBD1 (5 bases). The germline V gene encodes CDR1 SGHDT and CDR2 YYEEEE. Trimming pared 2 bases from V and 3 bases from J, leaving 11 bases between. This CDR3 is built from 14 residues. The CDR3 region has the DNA TGTGCCAGCAGCTTCGGGGGAAGAGACACTGAAGCTTTCTTT. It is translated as CASSFGGRDTEAFF.

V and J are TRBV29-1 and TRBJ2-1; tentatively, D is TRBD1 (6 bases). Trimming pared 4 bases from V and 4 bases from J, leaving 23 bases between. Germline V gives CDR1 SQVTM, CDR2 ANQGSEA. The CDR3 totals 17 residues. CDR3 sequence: CSVVSDSGRGNYNEQFF. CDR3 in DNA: TGCAGCGTTGTATCGGACTCTGGCAGGGGAAATTACAATGAGCAGTTCTTC.

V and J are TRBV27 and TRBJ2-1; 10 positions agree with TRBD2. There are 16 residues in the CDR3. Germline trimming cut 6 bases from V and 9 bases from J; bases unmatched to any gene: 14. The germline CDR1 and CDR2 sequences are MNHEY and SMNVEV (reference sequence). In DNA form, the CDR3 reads TGTGCCAGCAGACAGACCTTTAGCGGGAGGCTCGGTGAGCAGTTCTTC. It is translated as CASRQTFSGRLGEQFF.

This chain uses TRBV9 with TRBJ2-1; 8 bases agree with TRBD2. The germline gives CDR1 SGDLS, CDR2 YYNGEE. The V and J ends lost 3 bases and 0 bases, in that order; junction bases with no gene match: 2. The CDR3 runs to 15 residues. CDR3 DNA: TGTGCCAGCAGCGCGGGACTAGGCTCCTACAATGAGCAGTTCTTC. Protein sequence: CASSAGLGSYNEQFF.

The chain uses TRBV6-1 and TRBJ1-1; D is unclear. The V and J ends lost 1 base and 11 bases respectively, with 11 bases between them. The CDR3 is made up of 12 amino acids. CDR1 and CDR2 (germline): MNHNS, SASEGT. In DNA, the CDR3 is TGTGCCAGCAGTGAAGGAGGATTTGGGGCTTTCTTT. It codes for CASSEGGFGAFF.